Sequencing of this T cell receptor beta chain was carried out in a study of blood T cells in healthy people across ages. Caucasian, healthy and from Russia, the donors were aged between about 6 and 100. V trimming: 3 bases; J trimming: 7 bases; junction bases outside the gene matches: 10. The CDR3 covers 14 residues. Germline V gene lookup returns CDR1 DFQATT and CDR2 SNEGSKA (reference sequence). This clonotype came up a few times. No antigen is known for it. A J-beta primer mix and a sample-barcoded 5' primer were used in a second PCR of about 6 to 12 cycles. TCRdb processed the 5' RACE reads anew with MiXCR; each CDR3 protein has one entry. The sample records 700,000 to 900,000 distinct CDR3 sequences, approximately 53% being singletons. Study-wide findings and caveats: Estimated diversity, derived from one million T cells, was regarded as an underestimate.

Specimen: blood. The V and J genes are TRBV20-1 and TRBJ2-5; 8 bases line up with TRBD2. The TCR sequence derives from a man of 80 years or more in good health. CDR3 in DNA: TGCAGTGCTAGGGCTGGGACTAGTTTGTGGACCCAGTACTTC. Translation: CSARAGTSLWTQYF.